This T cell receptor beta chain was documented in a study of radiotherapy plus CTLA-4 blockade in lung cancer. Study at large: Objective responses occurred in around 18% of patients; around 30% had disease control. General observations from the study: In blood, early T cell clone dynamics reportedly predicted response best, together with interferon-beta. There was expansion of tumor-derived TCR clones in blood after radiotherapy plus ipilimumab.

The protocol was immunoSEQ multiplex PCR, while the TCRdb copy is restricted to in-frame clones and leaves out a portion. The data contain some 25,000 clones, 71% of them singletons. Trimming removed 4 bases at V and 4 bases at J, with 8 bases between. The CDR3 sequence is 13 residues long. Germline lookup yields CDR1 SGHTA and CDR2 FQGNSA. The count of this clone is one. What it binds is not known. The material sequenced was peripheral blood, taken from a patient treated with radiotherapy plus ipilimumab. The V gene is TRBV7-2, the J gene TRBJ2-4; D is possibly TRBD1 (5 bases). This TCR derives from a human donor with non-small cell lung cancer whose response to radiotherapy plus ipilimumab could not be evaluated. The CDR3 region has the DNA TGTGCCAGCAGCTCCTCAGGGAAAAACATTCAGTACTTC. Its protein product is CASSSSGKNIQYF.